This T cell receptor (beta chain) is from a study of blood T cell repertoires in COVID-19. Whole-study context: The cDNA or gDNA used as material had been derived from T cells, B-cell-depleted T cells, or PBMCs.

CDR1 LGHDT and CDR2 YNNKEL come from the germline V gene (reference sequence). The CDR3 consists of 14 residues. V lost 1 base to trimming and J lost 1 base, with 7 bases between them. Method: immunoSEQ multiplex PCR; TCRdb's copy keeps in-frame clones and lacks some. The sample shows 150,000 to 200,000 clones, just over 85% of them seen only once. With respect to this clone: This specimen includes other DNA sequences encoding the same CDR3.

This chain links TRBV3-1 (or the pseudogene TRBV3-2) with TRBJ1-1; perhaps TRBD1 as D (5 bases). This receptor was taken from a man aged 45-65 years with active or convalescent COVID-19. Sequenced input: peripheral blood. CDR3: CASSQVGGNTEAFF. In nucleotides, the CDR3 is TGTGCCAGCAGCCAAGTCGGGGGGAACACTGAAGCTTTCTTT.